The 20 T cell receptor beta chains below were found in one sample sequenced in a study of regulatory T cells in long-lasting Graves disease. CDR3 regions were amplified by Arm-PCR using iRepertoire HTBI primers to build TCR beta libraries. One entry per CDR3 protein results from TCRdb running MiXCR on the multiplex PCR reads. The sample records about 520,000 distinct CDR3 sequences, more than 10% being singletons. Described time point: newly diagnosed GD, antithyroid drugs for less than 3 months. The TCR library used RNA extracted from PBMCs. These data were also reused for a study on T cells in Graves' hyperthyroidism and ophthalmopathy.

Specimen: peripheral blood mononuclear cells (PBMCs), collected at new diagnosis, from a patient treated with antithyroid drugs. The source is a woman in her twenties or thirties with Graves disease.

This clonotype was observed many times. This chain connects TRBV28 to TRBJ2-7; D remains unclear. This CDR3 region has 12 residues. Trimming cost V 4 bases and J 4 bases, with 8 bases left between them. The V gene's germline CDR1 is MDHEN and CDR2 SYDVKM. Written as DNA, the CDR3 is TGTGCCAGCAGTTCCGGAATTTACGAGCAGTACTTC. Amino acids: CASSSGIYEQYF.

This clonotype was counted at least ten times. The chain couples TRBV7-9 to TRBJ1-2; a possible D gene is TRBD1 (5 bases). The length of the CDR3 is 15 residues. The germline V gene encodes CDR1 SEHNR and CDR2 FQNEAQ (reference sequence). V was shortened by 3 bases and J by 6 bases, with 17 bases between the two germline ends. This chain's CDR3 is CASSLKFQGLNGYTF. Here the CDR3 DNA reads TGTGCCAGCAGCTTGAAGTTCCAGGGCTTGAATGGCTACACCTTC.

This clonotype has just a few counts. The chain employs TRBV6-2 or TRBV6-3 and TRBJ2-7; no firm D call. CDR1 is MNHEY and CDR2 is SVGEGT in the germline V gene. This CDR3 has 15 residues. Trimming removed 4 bases at V and 6 bases at J, with 19 bases between. The CDR3 DNA follows: TGTGCCAGCAGTTTACGGCCCCCACAAGCAGGCGAGCAGTACTTC. It translates to CASSLRPPQAGEQYF.

A few counts support this clonotype. The rearrangement uses TRBV27 and TRBJ2-5; 9 nucleotides agree with TRBD1. The DNA matches TRBJ2-7 better at its end, which makes the J call doubtful. The CDR3 is 16 residues long. Germline V CDR1 and CDR2: MNHEY, SMNVEV (reference sequence). This chain's CDR3 is CASSLRQGVLSYEQYF. CDR3 bases: TGTGCCAGCAGTTTAAGACAGGGGGTTCTCTCCTACGAGCAGTACTTC.

There are many counts of this clonotype. V is TRBV11-2 and J is TRBJ2-6; 7 positions agree with TRBD2. The V gene's germline CDR1 is SGHAT and CDR2 FQNNGV. The CDR3 spans 14 residues. Trimming at V came to 3 bases and at J to 4 bases, leaving 0 bases not matched to a gene. The CDR3 DNA follows: TGTGCCAGCAGCTTGGGGGGGGGGGCCAACGTCCTGACTTTC. It codes for CASSLGGGANVLTF.

In this sample, this clonotype turned up many times. The CDR3 spells CASSQGITNTGELFF. CDR3 in DNA: TGTGCCAGCAGCCAAGGAATTACGAACACCGGGGAGCTGTTTTTT. This chain connects TRBV12-3 or TRBV12-4 to TRBJ2-2; no firm D call. The CDR3 loop spans 15 amino acids. V was cut by 6 bases and J by 0 bases, with 11 bases left in between.

This chain uses TRBV12-5 with TRBJ2-5; 8 nucleotides align to TRBD1. J gave up 2 bases and V 5 bases, and 1 base lay outside the gene matches. The CDR3 has 13 residues. Germline V gene data show CDR1 as LGHNT and CDR2 as FRNRAP. In nucleotides, the CDR3 is TGTGCTAGTGGTCGGACAGGGCAAGAGACCCAGTACTTC. This gives the protein CASGRTGQETQYF.

This clonotype occurred many times. The J gene is TRBJ2-3, the V gene TRBV20-1; 8 bases agree with TRBD1. Germline CDR1 reads DFQATT; CDR2 reads SNEGSKA (reference sequence). After removal of 5 bases from V and 7 bases from J, the junction contained 11 bases not matched to a gene. The CDR3 extends over 14 amino acids. The CDR3 reads CSARQDRVENTQYF. CDR3 in DNA: TGCAGTGCTCGCCAGGACAGGGTGGAAAATACGCAGTATTTT.

The chain carries TRBV9 and TRBJ2-2, with 12 bases that match TRBD2. V gave up 3 bases and J gave up 7 bases; unmatched junction bases: 4. This CDR3 has 15 amino acids. CDR1 is SGDLS, CDR2 YYNGEE, per germline. CDR3 residues: CASSATSGSGGELFF. The CDR3 DNA follows: TGTGCCAGCAGCGCGACTAGCGGGAGTGGCGGGGAGCTGTTTTTT.

The V gene is TRBV6-2 or TRBV6-3, the J gene TRBJ1-4; tentatively, D is TRBD1 (5 bases). CDR1 and CDR2 from the germline V gene are MNHEY and SVGEGT. Trimming removed 6 bases at V and 6 bases at J, with 11 bases between. This CDR3 comprises 13 residues. CDR3 residues: CASSWTPDEKLFF. The CDR3 DNA reads TGTGCCAGCAGCTGGACACCTGATGAAAAACTGTTTTTT.

J is TRBJ2-7 and V is TRBV6-5; D is uncertain. The V end was cut by 0 bases, the J end by 0 bases, with 3 bases between. This CDR3 contains 13 residues. Germline V gene sequence: CDR1 MNHEY, CDR2 SVGAGI. The CDR3 here is CASSYSHSYEQYF. The CDR3 DNA reads as TGTGCCAGCAGTTACTCTCACTCCTACGAGCAGTACTTC.

This clonotype was seen repeatedly, ten times or more. This chain joins TRBV2 and TRBJ2-1; possibly TRBD1 or TRBD2 for D (6 bases each). The CDR3 spans 12 residues. Germline V gene data show CDR1 as SNHLY and CDR2 as FYNNEI. V lost 4 bases to trimming and J lost 6 bases, with 7 bases between them. The CDR3 sequence: CASSGGANEQFF. DNA of the CDR3: TGTGCCAGCAGTGGGGGGGCCAATGAGCAGTTCTTC.

Points on this clonotype: Relative to the germline gene, one junction end is altered; a read error may explain this. The chain uses TRBV12-3 or TRBV12-4 and TRBJ2-5, with 8 bases matching TRBD1. This CDR3 has 14 amino acids. Written as DNA, the CDR3 is TGTGCCGGCAGTTTAGGACAGGGCGGAGAGACCCAGTACTTC. Amino acid sequence: CAGSLGQGGETQYF.

This clonotype was counted many times. The genes are TRBV7-2 and TRBJ2-7; the match to TRBD1 covers 8 bases. V lost 5 bases to trimming and J lost 6 bases; unmatched junction nucleotides: 12. The CDR3 has 15 residues. Germline lookup yields CDR1 SGHTA and CDR2 FQGNSA. CDR3 protein: CASSLDRQGWIEQYF. The CDR3 coding sequence is TGTGCCAGCAGCCTAGATAGACAGGGGTGGATCGAGCAGTACTTC.

This clonotype was seen ten or more times. The chain uses TRBV7-9 and TRBJ1-1, with a possible D match to TRBD1 (6 bases). CDR1 is SEHNR and CDR2 is FQNEAQ in the germline V gene (reference sequence). V was trimmed by 5 bases and J by 1 base, leaving 11 bases between them. This CDR3 region has 14 residues. This CDR3 is CASSPKQGNTEAFF. In DNA form, the CDR3 reads TGTGCCAGCAGCCCCAAACAGGGGAACACTGAAGCTTTCTTT.

This clonotype was seen at least ten times. V is TRBV9 and J is TRBJ2-3; D is possibly TRBD2 (5 bases). The V gene's germline CDR1 is SGDLS and CDR2 YYNGEE. This CDR3 has 15 amino acids. Between the trimmed V and J ends, which lost 3 bases and 1 base, there was a span of 12 bases. In nucleotides, the CDR3 is TGTGCCAGCAGCGCAGCGGAGCGACGCACAGATACGCAGTATTTT. As protein: CASSAAERRTDTQYF.

There are many counts of this clonotype. The rearrangement joins TRBV19 to TRBJ1-4; D remains unclear. Trimming removed 7 bases from V and 9 bases from J, with 15 bases in between. The CDR3 is 13 residues long. The germline V gene has CDR1 LNHDA and CDR2 SQIVND (reference sequence). For the CDR3, the DNA is TGTGCCAGTAAATTCCCCGGCGGACAAAAACTGTTTTTT. Translating gives CASKFPGGQKLFF.

In this sample, this clonotype turned up many times. The chain is built from TRBV7-8 and TRBJ2-1; 13 positions agree with TRBD2. In germline, CDR1 is SGHVS, CDR2 FQNEAQ. The CDR3 covers 16 residues. After removal of 5 bases from V and 4 bases from J, the junction contained 5 bases not matched to a gene. DNA for the CDR3: TGTGCCAGCAGCAAGGGACTAGCGGGACAATACAATGAGCAGTTCTTC. It specifies CASSKGLAGQYNEQFF.

This clonotype was recorded many times. The rearrangement links TRBV6-5 to TRBJ2-1; 11 bases fit TRBD2. Unmatched junction bases numbered 12, after V lost 2 bases and J lost 0 bases. Germline lookup yields CDR1 MNHEY and CDR2 SVGAGI. This CDR3 has 20 amino acids. The CDR3 is CASSYLGTSGWTTSYNEQFF. DNA for the CDR3: TGTGCCAGCAGTTACCTCGGGACTAGCGGTTGGACTACCTCCTACAATGAGCAGTTCTTC.

The chain uses TRBV19 and TRBJ2-2; TRBD2 matches at 14 bases. Germline V gene lookup returns CDR1 LNHDA and CDR2 SQIVND (reference sequence). V shed 8 bases and J 5 bases; nucleotides not matched to a gene: 10. The CDR3 runs 17 residues. CDR3 nucleotides: TGTGCCAGTGGTAGAAGACTAGCGGGAGGGCCGACCGGGGAGCTGTTTTTT. It is translated as CASGRRLAGGPTGELFF.